These 5 T cell receptor beta chains were sequenced from one sample in a study of CD8+ T cells in alopecia areata. Reverse transcribed after extraction, RNA yielded cDNA as the sequencing template. Libraries were prepared by immunoSEQ multiplex PCR; TCRdb keeps only in-frame clonotypes and omits some of them. In the table there are 200,000 to 250,000 clones, around three fifths of which are singletons. The treatment is: oral pan-JAK inhibitor, 5-10 mg twice daily. This sample comprised CD4+ T cells sorted from blood, obtained at week 4, from a patient treated with tofacitinib. These receptors came from a human donor with alopecia areata.

CDR3 nucleotides: TGTGCCACTCGGACGGGACTAGCCCCAGATACGCAGTATTTT. Translated, it gives CATRTGLAPDTQYF. The V call is TRBV6-5, the J call TRBJ2-3, with 9 bases that match TRBD2. J gave up 4 bases and V 10 bases, and 9 bases lay outside the gene matches. CDR3 length equals 14 residues. CDR1 and CDR2 (germline): MNHEY, SVGAGI.

The rearrangement links TRBV7-9 to TRBJ2-7; D is unclear. This CDR3 has 11 amino acids. The germline CDR1 and CDR2 sequences are SEHNR and FQNEAQ (reference sequence). V lost 7 bases, J lost 0 bases, and 4 bases lay in between. The CDR3: CASTGSYEQYF. CDR3 sequence (DNA): TGTGCCAGCACCGGCTCCTACGAGCAGTACTTC.

The chain couples TRBV7-2 to TRBJ2-1; TRBD1 aligns across 7 bases. The length of the CDR3 is 17 residues. J was trimmed by 5 bases and V by 3 bases; bases with no gene match: 13. In germline, CDR1 is SGHTA, CDR2 FQGNSA. The CDR3 sequence is CASSFLSTGTANNEQFF. Written as DNA, the CDR3 is TGTGCCAGCAGCTTTCTTAGTACCGGGACAGCCAACAATGAGCAGTTCTTC.

This chain uses TRBV10-3 with TRBJ2-3; 9 bases line up with TRBD1. Germline CDR1 and CDR2: ENHRY and SYGVKD. CDR3 length: 14 amino acids. V shed 10 bases and J 4 bases; nucleotides not matched to a gene: 9. The CDR3 nucleotides read TGTGCCACCCAAGGGACAGGGTCGGCAGATACGCAGTATTTT. Translation: CATQGTGSADTQYF.

This clone occurred a few times. The rearrangement joins TRBV4-1 to TRBJ2-5, with 7 positions matching TRBD2. J gave up 2 bases and V 8 bases, and 5 bases lay outside the gene matches. Looked up from germline, CDR1 is MGHRA and CDR2 is YSYEKL. The CDR3 spans 13 residues. CDR3 region: CASSLAWQETQYF. CDR3 DNA: TGCGCCAGCTCACTAGCGTGGCAAGAGACCCAGTACTTC.